This section outlines one T cell receptor beta chain sequence together with its context. CD45RO-negative cells were positively selected for CCR7, leaving out terminally differentiated effector memory CD45RA+ cells. Germline CDR1 and CDR2: SEHNR and FQNEAQ (reference sequence). V shed 5 bases, J shed 2 bases, and the junction held 15 bases outside the gene matches. The CDR3 sequence is 18 residues long. This record comes from a study of shared clonotypes between healthy human individuals. Clones were read by immunoSEQ multiplex PCR, and TCRdb kept only the in-frame ones, dropping some. Of 2 million or so clones in the sample, 85% to 95% were seen once.

The chain links TRBV7-9 to TRBJ2-3; 8 nucleotides match TRBD2. The clonotype was recovered from a man aged 18 to 35 in good health. The sequenced sample was naive CD8+ T cells sorted from blood. CDR3 residues: CASSPPLVGRGVTDTQYF. The CDR3 nucleotides read TGTGCCAGCAGCCCCCCCCTCGTGGGGCGGGGGGTCACAGATACGCAGTATTTT. Complete variable domain (other parts from reference TRBV7-9 and TRBJ2-3): DTGVSQNPRHKITKRGQNVTFRCDPISEHNRLYWYRQTLGQGPEFLTYFQNEAQLEKSRLLSDRFSAERPKGSFSTLEIQRTEQGDSAMYLCASSPPLVGRGVTDTQYFGPGTRLTVL.